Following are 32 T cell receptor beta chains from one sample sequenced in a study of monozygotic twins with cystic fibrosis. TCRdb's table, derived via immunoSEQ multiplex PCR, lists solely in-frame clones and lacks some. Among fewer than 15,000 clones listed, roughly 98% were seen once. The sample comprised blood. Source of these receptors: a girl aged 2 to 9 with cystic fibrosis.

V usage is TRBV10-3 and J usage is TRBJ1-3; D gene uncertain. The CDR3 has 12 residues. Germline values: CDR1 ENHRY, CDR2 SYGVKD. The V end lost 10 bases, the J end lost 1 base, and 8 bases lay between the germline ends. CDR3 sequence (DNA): TGTGCCACGGAGGGATCTGGAAACACCATATATTTT. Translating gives CATEGSGNTIYF.

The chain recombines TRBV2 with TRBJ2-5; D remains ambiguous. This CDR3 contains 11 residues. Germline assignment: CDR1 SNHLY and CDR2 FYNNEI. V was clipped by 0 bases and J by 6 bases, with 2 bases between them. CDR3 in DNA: TGTGCCAGCAGTGAAGCTCAGACCCAGTACTTC. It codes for CASSEAQTQYF.

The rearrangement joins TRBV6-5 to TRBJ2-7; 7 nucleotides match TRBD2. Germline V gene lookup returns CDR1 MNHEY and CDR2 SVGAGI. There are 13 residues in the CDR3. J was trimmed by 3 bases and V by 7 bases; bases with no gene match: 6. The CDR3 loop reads CASKGRGFYEQYF. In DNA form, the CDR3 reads TGTGCCAGCAAGGGGAGGGGATTCTACGAGCAGTACTTC.

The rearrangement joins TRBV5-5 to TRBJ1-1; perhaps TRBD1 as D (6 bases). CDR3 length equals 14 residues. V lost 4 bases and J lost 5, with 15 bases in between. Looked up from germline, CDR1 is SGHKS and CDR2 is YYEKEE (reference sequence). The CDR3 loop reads CASSNSRGWTEAFF. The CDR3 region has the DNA TGTGCCAGCAGCAACTCCAGGGGCTGGACTGAAGCTTTCTTT.

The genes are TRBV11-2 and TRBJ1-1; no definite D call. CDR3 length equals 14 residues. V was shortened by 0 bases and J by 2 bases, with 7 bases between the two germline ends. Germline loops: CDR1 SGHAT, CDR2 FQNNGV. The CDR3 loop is CASSLEAENTEAFF. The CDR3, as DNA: TGTGCCAGCAGCTTAGAGGCAGAAAACACTGAAGCTTTCTTT.

The CDR3 protein is CASSRTGELFF. CDR3 DNA sequence: TGTGCCAGTAGTAGGACCGGGGAGCTGTTTTTT. The chain uses TRBV19 and TRBJ2-2; D ambiguous. This CDR3 spans 11 amino acids. Between the trimmed V and J ends, which lost 4 bases and 5 bases, there was a span of 2 bases. CDR1 is LNHDA, CDR2 SQIVND, per germline (reference sequence). Combining the CDR3 with reference TRBV19 and TRBJ2-2 gives the whole variable domain DGGITQSPKYLFRKEGQNVTLSCEQNLNHDAMYWYRQDPGQGLRLIYYSQIVNDFQKGDIAEGYSVSREKKESFPLTVTSAQKNPTAFYLCASSRTGELFFGEGSRLTVL.

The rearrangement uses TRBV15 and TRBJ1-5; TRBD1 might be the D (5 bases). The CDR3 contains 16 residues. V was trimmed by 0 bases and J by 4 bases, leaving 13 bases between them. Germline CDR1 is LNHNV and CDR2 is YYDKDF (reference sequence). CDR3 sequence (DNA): TGTGCCACCAGCAGAGAAAAGGGGACGGGGAATCAGCCCCAGCATTTT. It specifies CATSREKGTGNQPQHF.

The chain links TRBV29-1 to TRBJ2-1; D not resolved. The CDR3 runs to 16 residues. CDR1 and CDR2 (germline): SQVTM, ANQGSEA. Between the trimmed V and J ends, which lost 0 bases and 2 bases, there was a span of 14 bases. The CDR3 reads CSVEDRSPTPYNEQFF. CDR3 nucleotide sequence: TGCAGCGTTGAAGATAGGTCACCTACACCCTACAATGAGCAGTTCTTC.

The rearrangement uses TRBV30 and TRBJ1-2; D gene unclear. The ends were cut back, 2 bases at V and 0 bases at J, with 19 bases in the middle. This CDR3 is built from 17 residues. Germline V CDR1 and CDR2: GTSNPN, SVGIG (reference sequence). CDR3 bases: TGTGCCTGGAGTTTTCTGGACGGGAAAACGGCTAACTATGGCTACACCTTC. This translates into CAWSFLDGKTANYGYTF.

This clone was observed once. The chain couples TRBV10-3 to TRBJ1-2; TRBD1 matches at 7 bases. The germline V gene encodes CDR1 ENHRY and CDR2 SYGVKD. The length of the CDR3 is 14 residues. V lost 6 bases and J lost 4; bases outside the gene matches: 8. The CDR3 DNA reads TGTGCCATCAGCGACAGGGAGGGTAGCTATGGCTACACCTTC. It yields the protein CAISDREGSYGYTF.

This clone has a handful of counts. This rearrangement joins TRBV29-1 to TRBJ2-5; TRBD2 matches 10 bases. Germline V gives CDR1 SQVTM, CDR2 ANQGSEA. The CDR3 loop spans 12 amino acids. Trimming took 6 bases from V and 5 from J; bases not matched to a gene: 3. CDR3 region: CSVLAGEETQYF. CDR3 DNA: TGCAGCGTGCTAGCGGGAGAGGAGACCCAGTACTTC.

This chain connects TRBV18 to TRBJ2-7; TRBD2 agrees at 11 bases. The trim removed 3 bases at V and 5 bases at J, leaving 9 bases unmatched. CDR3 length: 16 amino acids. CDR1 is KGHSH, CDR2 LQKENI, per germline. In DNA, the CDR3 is TGTGCCAGCTCACCTCTTAGCGGGAGGGTTAAAAACGAGCAGTACTTC. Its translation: CASSPLSGRVKNEQYF.

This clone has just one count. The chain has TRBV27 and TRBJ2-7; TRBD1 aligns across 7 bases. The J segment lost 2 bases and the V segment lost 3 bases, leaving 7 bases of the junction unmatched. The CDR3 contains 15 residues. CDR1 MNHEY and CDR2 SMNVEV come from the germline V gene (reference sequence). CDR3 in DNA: TGTGCCAGCAGTTTTCTTGGACAGGCCCCCTACGAGCAGTACTTC. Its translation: CASSFLGQAPYEQYF.

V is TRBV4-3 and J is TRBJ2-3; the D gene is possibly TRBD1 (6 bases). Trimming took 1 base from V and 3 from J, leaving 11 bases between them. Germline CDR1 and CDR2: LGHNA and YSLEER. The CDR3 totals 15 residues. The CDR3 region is CASSQGQGRTDTQYF. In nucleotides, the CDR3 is TGCGCCAGCAGCCAAGGTCAGGGGCGGACAGATACGCAGTATTTT.

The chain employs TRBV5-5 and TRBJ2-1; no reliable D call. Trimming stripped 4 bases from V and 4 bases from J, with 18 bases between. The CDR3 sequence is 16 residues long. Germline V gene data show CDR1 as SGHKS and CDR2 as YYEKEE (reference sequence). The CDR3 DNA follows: TGTGCCAGCAGCCTACCGTATTTCGCCTATTACAATGAGCAGTTCTTC. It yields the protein CASSLPYFAYYNEQFF. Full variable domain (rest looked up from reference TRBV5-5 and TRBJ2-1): DAGVTQSPTHLIKTRGQQVTLRCSPISGHKSVSWYQQVLGQGPQFIFQYYEKEERGRGNFPDRFSARQFPNYSSELNVNALLLGDSALYLCASSLPYFAYYNEQFFGPGTRLTVL.

The CDR3 nucleotides read TGTGCCATCAGTTACAGGGACGCGGACACCGGGGAGCTGTTTTTT. Translating it yields CAISYRDADTGELFF. The chain has TRBV10-3 and TRBJ2-2, with D perhaps matching TRBD1 (6 bases). This CDR3 region has 15 residues. Germline lookup yields CDR1 ENHRY and CDR2 SYGVKD. The ends were cut back, 5 bases at V and 3 bases at J, with 13 bases in the middle.

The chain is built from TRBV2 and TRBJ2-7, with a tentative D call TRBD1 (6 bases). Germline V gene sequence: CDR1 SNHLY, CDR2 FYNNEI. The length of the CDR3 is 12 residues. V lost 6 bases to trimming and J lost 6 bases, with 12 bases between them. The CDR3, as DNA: TGTGCCAGCAGGGCACAGGGTCGCGAGCAGTACTTC. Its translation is CASRAQGREQYF.

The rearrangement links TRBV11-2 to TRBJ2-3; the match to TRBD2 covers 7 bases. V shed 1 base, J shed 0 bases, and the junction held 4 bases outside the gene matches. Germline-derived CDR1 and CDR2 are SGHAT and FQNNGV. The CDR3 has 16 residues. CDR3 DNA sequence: TGTGCCAGCAGCTTAGCGGCGGGAGAAAGCACAGATACGCAGTATTTT. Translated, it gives CASSLAAGESTDTQYF. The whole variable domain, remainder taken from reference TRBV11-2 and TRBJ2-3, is EAGVAQSPRYKIIEKRQSVAFWCNPISGHATLYWYQQILGQGPKLLIQFQNNGVVDDSQLPKDRFSAERLKGVDSTLKIQPAKLEDSAVYLCASSLAAGESTDTQYFGPGTRLTVL.

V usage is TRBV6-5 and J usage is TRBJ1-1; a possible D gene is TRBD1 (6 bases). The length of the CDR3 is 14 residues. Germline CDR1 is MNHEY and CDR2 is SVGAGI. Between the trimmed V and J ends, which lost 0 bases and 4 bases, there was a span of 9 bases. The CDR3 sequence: CASSYSTRGTEAFF. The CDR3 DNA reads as TGTGCCAGCAGTTACTCGACCAGGGGCACTGAAGCTTTCTTT.

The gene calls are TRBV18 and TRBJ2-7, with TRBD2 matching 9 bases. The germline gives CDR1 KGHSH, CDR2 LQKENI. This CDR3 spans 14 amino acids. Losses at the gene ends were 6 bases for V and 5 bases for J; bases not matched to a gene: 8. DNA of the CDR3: TGTGCCAGCTCCGGGGGTAGCGGGAGAGACGAGCAGTACTTC. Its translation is CASSGGSGRDEQYF.

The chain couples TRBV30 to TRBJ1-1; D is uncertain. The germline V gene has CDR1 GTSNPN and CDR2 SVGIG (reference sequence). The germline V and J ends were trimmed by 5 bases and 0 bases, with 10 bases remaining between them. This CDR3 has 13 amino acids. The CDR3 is CAWGARVNTEAFF. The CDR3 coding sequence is TGTGCCTGGGGCGCGCGGGTGAACACTGAAGCTTTCTTT.

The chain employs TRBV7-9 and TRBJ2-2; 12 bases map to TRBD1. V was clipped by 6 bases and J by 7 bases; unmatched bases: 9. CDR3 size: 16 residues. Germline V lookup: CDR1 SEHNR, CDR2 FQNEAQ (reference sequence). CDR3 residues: CASRAYGTGGVGELFF. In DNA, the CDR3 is TGTGCCAGCAGAGCTTATGGGACAGGGGGCGTCGGGGAGCTGTTTTTT. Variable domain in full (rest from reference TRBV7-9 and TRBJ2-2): DTGVSQNPRHKITKRGQNVTFRCDPISEHNRLYWYRQTLGQGPEFLTYFQNEAQLEKSRLLSDRFSAERPKGSFSTLEIQRTEQGDSAMYLCASRAYGTGGVGELFFGEGSRLTVL.

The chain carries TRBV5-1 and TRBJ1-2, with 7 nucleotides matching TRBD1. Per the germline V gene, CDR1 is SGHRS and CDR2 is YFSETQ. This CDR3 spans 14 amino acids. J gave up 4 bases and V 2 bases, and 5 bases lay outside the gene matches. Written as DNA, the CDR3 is TGCGCCAGCAGCTTAGAGGGACAGAGCTATGGCTACACCTTC. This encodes CASSLEGQSYGYTF.

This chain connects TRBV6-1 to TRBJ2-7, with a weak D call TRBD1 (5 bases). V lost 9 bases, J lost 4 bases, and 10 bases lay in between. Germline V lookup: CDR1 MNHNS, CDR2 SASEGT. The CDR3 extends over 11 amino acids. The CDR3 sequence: CARGRDYEQYF. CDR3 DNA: TGTGCCAGGGGCAGGGATTACGAGCAGTACTTC.

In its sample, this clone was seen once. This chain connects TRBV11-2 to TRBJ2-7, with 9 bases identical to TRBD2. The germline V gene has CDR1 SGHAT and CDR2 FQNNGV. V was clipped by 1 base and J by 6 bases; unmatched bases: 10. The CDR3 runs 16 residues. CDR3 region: CASSLVRAGGGGEQYF. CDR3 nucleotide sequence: TGTGCCAGCAGCTTAGTTCGAGCGGGAGGAGGCGGCGAGCAGTACTTC.

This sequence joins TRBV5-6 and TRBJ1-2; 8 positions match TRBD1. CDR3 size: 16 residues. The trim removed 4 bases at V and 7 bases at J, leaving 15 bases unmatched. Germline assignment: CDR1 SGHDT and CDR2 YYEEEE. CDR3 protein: CASSPAGGRDDGGYTF. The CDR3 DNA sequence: TGTGCCAGCAGCCCGGCAGGGGGCAGGGATGACGGTGGCTACACCTTC.

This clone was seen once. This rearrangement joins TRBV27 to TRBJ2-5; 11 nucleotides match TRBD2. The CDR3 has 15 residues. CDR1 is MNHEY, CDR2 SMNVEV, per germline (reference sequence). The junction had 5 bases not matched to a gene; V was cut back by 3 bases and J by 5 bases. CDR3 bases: TGTGCCAGCAGTTTTAGCGGGAGGGTCGGGGAGACCCAGTACTTC. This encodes CASSFSGRVGETQYF.

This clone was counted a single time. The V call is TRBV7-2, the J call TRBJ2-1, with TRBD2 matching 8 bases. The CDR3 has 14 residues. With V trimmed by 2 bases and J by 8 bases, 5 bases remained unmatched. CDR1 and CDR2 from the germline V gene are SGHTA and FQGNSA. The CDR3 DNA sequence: TGTGCCAGCAGCTTAACCAGCGGGAGTTATGAGCAGTTCTTC. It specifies CASSLTSGSYEQFF.

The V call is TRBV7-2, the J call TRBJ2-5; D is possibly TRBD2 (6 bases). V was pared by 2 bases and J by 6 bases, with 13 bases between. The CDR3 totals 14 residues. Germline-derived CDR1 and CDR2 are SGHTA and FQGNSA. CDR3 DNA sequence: TGTGCCAGCAGCTTACAGCGGGTAGGGAAGACCCAGTACTTC. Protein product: CASSLQRVGKTQYF.

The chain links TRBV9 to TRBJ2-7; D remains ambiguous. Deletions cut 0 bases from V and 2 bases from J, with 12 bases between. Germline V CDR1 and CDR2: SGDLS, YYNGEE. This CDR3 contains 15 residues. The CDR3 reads CASSVGSEPPYEQYF. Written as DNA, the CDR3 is TGTGCCAGCAGCGTAGGGTCAGAACCCCCCTACGAGCAGTACTTC.

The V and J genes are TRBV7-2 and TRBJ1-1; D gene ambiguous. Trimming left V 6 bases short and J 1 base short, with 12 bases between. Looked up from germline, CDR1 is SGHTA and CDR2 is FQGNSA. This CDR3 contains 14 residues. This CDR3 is CASRLTPPNTEAFF. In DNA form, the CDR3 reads TGTGCCAGCAGACTGACACCCCCGAACACTGAAGCTTTCTTT.

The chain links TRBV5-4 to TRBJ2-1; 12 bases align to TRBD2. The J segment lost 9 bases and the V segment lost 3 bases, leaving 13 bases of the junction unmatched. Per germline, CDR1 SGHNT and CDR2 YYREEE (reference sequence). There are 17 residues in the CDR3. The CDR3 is CASSSGTSGSTRGEQFF. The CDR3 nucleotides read TGTGCCAGCAGCTCTGGGACTAGCGGGTCAACACGGGGTGAGCAGTTCTTC. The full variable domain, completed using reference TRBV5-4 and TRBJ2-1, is ETGVTQSPTHLIKTRGQQVTLRCSSQSGHNTVSWYQQALGQGPQFIFQYYREEENGRGNFPPRFSGLQFPNYSSELNVNALELDDSALYLCASSSGTSGSTRGEQFFGPGTRLTVL.